The 18 T cell receptor beta chains presented below share a single source sample, sequenced in a study of tumor-infiltrating lymphocytes in primary liver carcinoma. The source material, roughly 18-30 mg of unsorted bulk tissue, was used to co-extract RNA and DNA. Total RNA amounting to around 450 ng was the source from which TCR beta cDNA was made with a constant-region primer. Library construction for TCR beta comprised three nested multiplex PCR rounds performed with slightly modified ARM-PCR. Each of the first two PCR rounds ran roughly 9 cycles with TRBV1-TRBV30 forward and C-beta reverse primers. A single record per CDR3 protein comes from TCRdb applying MiXCR to the multiplex PCR reads. The data show about 35,000 distinct CDR3 sequences, with roughly 74% seen just once and about 15% held by the top ten. The sequencing sample was made of liver tumor tissue from sampling region 4. Described subset: tumor region T4, right-lateral pole. The receptors come from a man aged 40-49 years with primary liver carcinoma and hepatitis B virus infection.

The chain joins TRBV10-3 to TRBJ1-1, with D unclear. The CDR3 extends over 16 amino acids. Trimming cost V 6 bases and J 0 bases, with 17 bases left between them. Per germline, CDR1 ENHRY and CDR2 SYGVKD. The CDR3 DNA is TGTGCCATCAGGGGGAGGTCACTTAGGTTGAACACTGAAGCTTTCTTT. It yields the protein CAIRGRSLRLNTEAFF.

As to this clonotype: Relative to the germline gene, one junction end is altered; a read error may explain this. V is TRBV19 and J is TRBJ2-2; D is uncertain. The CDR3 spans 11 residues. CDR1 is LNHDA, CDR2 SQIVND, per germline (reference sequence). DNA for the CDR3: TGTGCCAGTGGTATATTTGGAGAGCTGTTTTTT. The encoded protein is CASGIFGELFF.

This clonotype was recorded once. Likely a read error: the CDR3 ends without its conserved phenylalanine or tryptophan. The J gene is TRBJ2-3, the V gene TRBV24-1; D uncertain. The germline CDR1 and CDR2 sequences are KGHDR and SFDVKD. This CDR3 has 12 residues. In DNA form, the CDR3 reads TGTGCCGCCAGTTGGGCCACAGATACGCAGTATTTG. This gives the protein CAASWATDTQYL.

Regarding this clonotype: A read error may explain this, as a much larger clone is one base away. The chain is built from TRBV20-1 and TRBJ1-6; unclear D gene. Germline V gives CDR1 DFQATT, CDR2 SNEGSKA (reference sequence). The CDR3 is made up of 12 amino acids. The DNA for the CDR3 is TGCGGTGCTCGCCCACAAATTTCACCCCTCCACTTT. Its protein is CGARPQISPLHF.

Points on this clonotype: Germline is not matched at one junction end, which may reflect a read error. This chain links TRBV29-1 with TRBJ2-3; TRBD2 agrees at 12 bases. The CDR3 is 17 residues long. The germline gives CDR1 SQVTM, CDR2 ANQGSEA. The CDR3 DNA is TGCTGCGCCGATACGTTCGAGACTAGCGGGAGAACAGATTCGCAGTATTTC. It codes for CCADTFETSGRTDSQYF.

The count of this clonotype is one. Because the CDR3 is missing its conserved closing phenylalanine or tryptophan, this is likely a read error. This chain joins TRBV29-1 and TRBJ2-1; 15 bases are a match to TRBD2. The CDR3 length is 15 residues. Germline CDR1 reads SQVTM; CDR2 reads ANQGSEA. In DNA form, the CDR3 reads TGCAACGTTGGACTAGCGGGAGGGTTCTATAATGAGCAGTTCCTC. This translates into CNVGLAGGFYNEQFL.

As regards this clonotype: At one end the junction does not follow the germline gene, possibly because of a read error. The chain is built from TRBV5-6 and TRBJ2-1; 7 nucleotides align to TRBD2. Germline assignment: CDR1 SGHDT and CDR2 YYEEEE. This CDR3 has 17 amino acids. The CDR3 DNA sequence: TGTGCCAGCTGCTTGGGAGGGAACCGCTCTGGGTACAGTGAGCAGTTCTTC. It codes for CASCLGGNRSGYSEQFF.

Notes on this clonotype: At one end the junction does not follow the germline gene, possibly because of a read error. The CDR3 here is CASSSDLCSYTF. DNA for the CDR3: TGTGCCAGCAGCTCGGACCTCTGTAGCTACACTTTC. V gene TRBV5-5 combines with J gene TRBJ1-2, with D unclear. Germline loops: CDR1 SGHKS, CDR2 YYEKEE (reference sequence). This CDR3 region has 12 residues.

In the case of this clonotype: Likely a read error: the CDR3 ends without its conserved phenylalanine or tryptophan. J is TRBJ2-5 and V is TRBV5-1; D is ambiguous. The CDR3 is made up of 11 amino acids. Per the germline V gene, CDR1 is SGHRS and CDR2 is YFSETQ. Trimming removed 5 bases from V and 6 bases from J, with 8 bases in between. Here the CDR3 DNA reads TGCGCCAGCAGTTTCGACAAGACCCAGTACTCC. Amino acid sequence: CASSFDKTQYS.

Turning to this clonotype: A junction boundary mismatches the germline segment, possibly from a read error. The rearrangement links TRBV29-1 to TRBJ2-1; tentative D call: TRBD2 (6 bases). This CDR3 comprises 13 residues. CDR1 SQVTM and CDR2 ANQGSEA come from the germline V gene. The DNA for the CDR3 is TGCAGCGTTTTAGCGGTACTCTGCAATGAGCTGTTCTTC. This gives the protein CSVLAVLCNELFF.

Within the sample, this clonotype is medium-sized. The chain employs TRBV6-6 and TRBJ2-1; possibly TRBD1 for D (6 bases). Germline V gives CDR1 MNHNY, CDR2 SVGAGI (reference sequence). Trimming took off 4 bases at V and 5 bases at J, with 9 bases between the two ends. The CDR3 spans 13 residues. The CDR3 spells CASSLGAHNEQFF. DNA for the CDR3: TGTGCCAGCAGTTTGGGGGCCCACAATGAGCAGTTCTTC.

Remarks on this clonotype: An end of the junction differs from the germline gene, which may be a read error. This sequence joins TRBV29-1 and TRBJ2-5, with D perhaps matching TRBD1 (5 bases). CDR1 SQVTM and CDR2 ANQGSEA come from the germline V gene. The CDR3 extends over 14 amino acids. Written as DNA, the CDR3 is TGCAGTGTTGAAGCTGACGGACAAGGAGAGACCCAGTACTTC. It yields the protein CSVEADGQGETQYF.

On this clonotype: The junction shows a germline mismatch at one end, possibly a read error. The chain recombines TRBV7-8 with TRBJ2-5; 11 bases line up with TRBD1. Germline V CDR1 and CDR2: SGHVS, FQNEAQ. The CDR3 length is 14 residues. The CDR3 loop reads CVSIRDRGIEAQYF. The CDR3 DNA is TGTGTCAGCATCAGGGACAGGGGGATTGAGGCCCAGTACTTC.

As regards this clonotype: Mismatch with germline at one junction end may stem from a read error. The V call is TRBV7-9, the J call TRBJ2-3, with 8 bases that match TRBD2. Germline V gene sequence: CDR1 SEHNR, CDR2 FQNEAQ (reference sequence). This CDR3 comprises 14 residues. CDR3 sequence reads: CASSPSGRGDMQYF. The CDR3 nucleotides are TGTGCCAGTAGCCCCAGCGGGAGAGGGGATATGCAGTATTTT.

Concerning this clonotype: The junction and the germline gene differ at one end; a read error may be behind it. The gene calls are TRBV5-1 and TRBJ1-1; 7 nucleotides align to TRBD1. The germline V gene encodes CDR1 SGHRS and CDR2 YFSETQ. The CDR3 length is 14 residues. CDR3 amino acids: CAGSSTGRRTEAFF. CDR3 coding DNA: TGCGCCGGCAGCTCGACAGGGCGACGGACAGAAGCTTTCTTT.

In regard to this clonotype: At one boundary the junction diverges from the germline segment, which might be a read error. The rearrangement links TRBV30 to TRBJ2-5, with D maybe TRBD2 (6 bases). The CDR3 is made up of 13 amino acids. Germline CDR1 reads GTSNPN; CDR2 reads SVGIG (reference sequence). The CDR3 spells CSYGLASPETQCF. The CDR3 region has the DNA TGTTCCTATGGGCTAGCGTCCCCAGAGACCCAGTGCTTC. The whole variable domain, filled in from reference TRBV30 and TRBJ2-5, reads SQTIHQWPATLVQPVGSPLSLECTVEGTSNPNLYWYRQAAGRGLQLLFYSVGIGQISSEVPQNLSASRPQDRQFILSSKKLLLSDSGFYLCSYGLASPETQCFGPGTRLLVL.

A remark on this clonotype: No conserved phenylalanine or tryptophan is present at the end of the CDR3, so a read error is the likely explanation. J is TRBJ2-1 and V is TRBV14, with 9 bases identical to TRBD1. This CDR3 is built from 17 residues. CDR1 is SGHDN, CDR2 FVKESK, per germline. This chain's CDR3 is CASSHEGQGTGYNEQFL. CDR3 DNA: TGTGCCAGCAGCCATGAGGGTCAGGGGACAGGGTACAATGAACAGTTCCTC.

As concerns this clonotype: Mismatch with germline at one junction end may stem from a read error. The chain employs TRBV28 and TRBJ2-1; D is unresolved. Germline V gives CDR1 MDHEN, CDR2 SYDVKM. CDR3 length equals 14 residues. CDR3 bases: TGTGCCGGCAGTGCCGGGTCTAGGGTAAATGAGCAGTTCTTC. As protein: CAGSAGSRVNEQFF.